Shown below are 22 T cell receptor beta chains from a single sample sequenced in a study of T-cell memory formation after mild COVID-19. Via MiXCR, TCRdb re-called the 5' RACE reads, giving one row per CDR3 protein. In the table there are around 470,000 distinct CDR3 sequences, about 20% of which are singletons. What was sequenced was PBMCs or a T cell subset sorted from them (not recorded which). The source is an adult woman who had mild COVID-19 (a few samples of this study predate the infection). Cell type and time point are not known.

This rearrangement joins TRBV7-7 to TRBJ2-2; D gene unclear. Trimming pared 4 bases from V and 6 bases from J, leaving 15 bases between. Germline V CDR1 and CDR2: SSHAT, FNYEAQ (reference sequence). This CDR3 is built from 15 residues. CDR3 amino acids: CASSSTGHTSGELFF. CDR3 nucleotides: TGTGCCAGCAGCTCCACGGGCCATACCTCCGGGGAGCTGTTTTTT.

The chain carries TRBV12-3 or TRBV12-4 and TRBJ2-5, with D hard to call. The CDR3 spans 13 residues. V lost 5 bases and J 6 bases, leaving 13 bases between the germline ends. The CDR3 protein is CASSGKGTQTQYF. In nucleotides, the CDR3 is TGTGCCAGCAGTGGGAAGGGCACGCAGACCCAGTACTTC.

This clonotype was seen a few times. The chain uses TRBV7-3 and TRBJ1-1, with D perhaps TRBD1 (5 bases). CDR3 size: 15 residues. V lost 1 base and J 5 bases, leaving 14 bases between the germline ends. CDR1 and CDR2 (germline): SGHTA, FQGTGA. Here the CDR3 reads CASSLIGGFETEAFF. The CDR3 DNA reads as TGTGCCAGCAGCTTAATCGGGGGGTTTGAGACTGAAGCTTTCTTT.

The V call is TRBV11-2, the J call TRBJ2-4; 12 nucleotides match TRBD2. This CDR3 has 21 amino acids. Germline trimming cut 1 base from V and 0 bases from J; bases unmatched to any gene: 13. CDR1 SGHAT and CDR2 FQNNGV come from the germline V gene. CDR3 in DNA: TGTGCCAGCAGCTTAGCGGTATCTGGGACTAGCGGGCTCCTAGCCAAAAACATTCAGTACTTC. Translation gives CASSLAVSGTSGLLAKNIQYF.

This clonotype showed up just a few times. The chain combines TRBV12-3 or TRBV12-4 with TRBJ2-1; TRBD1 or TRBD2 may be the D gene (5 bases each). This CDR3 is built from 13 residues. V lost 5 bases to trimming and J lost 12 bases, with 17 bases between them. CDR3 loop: CASSPGTAVSQFF. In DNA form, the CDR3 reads TGTGCCAGCAGTCCCGGGACGGCGGTATCGCAGTTCTTC.

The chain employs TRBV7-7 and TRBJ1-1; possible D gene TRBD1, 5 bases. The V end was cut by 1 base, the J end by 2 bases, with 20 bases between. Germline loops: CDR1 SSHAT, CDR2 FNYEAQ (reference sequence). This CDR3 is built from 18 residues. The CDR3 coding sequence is TGTGCCAGCAGCTTAGAGGGTAGGGGAAAATGCGACAACACTGAAGCTTTCTTT. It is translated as CASSLEGRGKCDNTEAFF.

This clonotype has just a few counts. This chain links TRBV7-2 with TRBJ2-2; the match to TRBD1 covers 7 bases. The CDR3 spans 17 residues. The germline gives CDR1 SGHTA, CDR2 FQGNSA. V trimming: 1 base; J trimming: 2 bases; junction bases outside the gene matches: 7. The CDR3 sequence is CASSLGMGTANTGELFF. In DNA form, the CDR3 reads TGTGCCAGCAGCTTAGGGATGGGGACAGCAAACACCGGGGAGCTGTTTTTT.

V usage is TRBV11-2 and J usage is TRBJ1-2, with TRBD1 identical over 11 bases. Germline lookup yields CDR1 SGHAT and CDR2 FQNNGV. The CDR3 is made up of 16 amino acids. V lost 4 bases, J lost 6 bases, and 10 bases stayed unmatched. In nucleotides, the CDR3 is TGTGCCAGCAGCTCAGTCCGGGACAGGGGGAGCGATGGCTACACCTTC. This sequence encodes CASSSVRDRGSDGYTF.

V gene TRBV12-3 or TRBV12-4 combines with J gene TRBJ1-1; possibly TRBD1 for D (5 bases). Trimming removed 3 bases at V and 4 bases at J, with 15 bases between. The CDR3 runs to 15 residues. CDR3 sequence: CASSFWGEDITEAFF. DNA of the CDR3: TGTGCCAGCAGTTTCTGGGGGGAAGACATCACTGAAGCTTTCTTT.

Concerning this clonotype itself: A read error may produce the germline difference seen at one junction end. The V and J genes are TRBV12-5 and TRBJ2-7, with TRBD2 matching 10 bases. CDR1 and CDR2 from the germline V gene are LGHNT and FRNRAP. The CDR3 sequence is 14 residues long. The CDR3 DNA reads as TGTGCTAGTGGTTTGGGGCTAGCGGGAGACGAGCGGTACTTC. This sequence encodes CASGLGLAGDERYF.

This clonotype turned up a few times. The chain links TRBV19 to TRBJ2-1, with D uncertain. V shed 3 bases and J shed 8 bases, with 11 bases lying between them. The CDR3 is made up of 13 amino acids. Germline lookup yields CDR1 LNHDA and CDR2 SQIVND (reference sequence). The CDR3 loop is CASSMAAGYEQFF. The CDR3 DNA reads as TGTGCCAGTAGTATGGCGGCAGGTTATGAGCAGTTCTTC. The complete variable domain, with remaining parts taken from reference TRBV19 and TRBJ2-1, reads DGGITQSPKYLFRKEGQNVTLSCEQNLNHDAMYWYRQDPGQGLRLIYYSQIVNDFQKGDIAEGYSVSREKKESFPLTVTSAQKNPTAFYLCASSMAAGYEQFFGPGTRLTVL.

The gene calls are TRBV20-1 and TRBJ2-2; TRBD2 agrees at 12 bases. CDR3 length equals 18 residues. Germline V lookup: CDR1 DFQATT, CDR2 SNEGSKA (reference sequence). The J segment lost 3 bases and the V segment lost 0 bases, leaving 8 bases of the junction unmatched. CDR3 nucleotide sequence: TGCAGTGCTAGAGAATCTAGCGGGGGGGCCTGGGACACCGGGGAGCTGTTTTTT. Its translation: CSARESSGGAWDTGELFF.

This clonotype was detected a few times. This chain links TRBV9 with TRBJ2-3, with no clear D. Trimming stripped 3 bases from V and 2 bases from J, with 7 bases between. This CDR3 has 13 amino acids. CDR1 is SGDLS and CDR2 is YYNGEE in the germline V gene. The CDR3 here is CASSGGPTDTQYF. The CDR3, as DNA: TGTGCCAGCAGCGGGGGTCCCACAGATACGCAGTATTTT.

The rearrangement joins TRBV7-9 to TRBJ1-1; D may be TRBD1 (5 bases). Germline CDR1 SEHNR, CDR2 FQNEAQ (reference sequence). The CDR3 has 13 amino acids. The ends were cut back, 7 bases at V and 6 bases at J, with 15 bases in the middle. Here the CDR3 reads CASTPQGASEAFF. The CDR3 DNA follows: TGTGCCAGCACCCCCCAAGGGGCCTCTGAAGCTTTCTTT. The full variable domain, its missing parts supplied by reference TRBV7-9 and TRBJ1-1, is DTGVSQNPRHKITKRGQNVTFRCDPISEHNRLYWYRQTLGQGPEFLTYFQNEAQLEKSRLLSDRFSAERPKGSFSTLEIQRTEQGDSAMYLCASTPQGASEAFFGQGTRLTVV.

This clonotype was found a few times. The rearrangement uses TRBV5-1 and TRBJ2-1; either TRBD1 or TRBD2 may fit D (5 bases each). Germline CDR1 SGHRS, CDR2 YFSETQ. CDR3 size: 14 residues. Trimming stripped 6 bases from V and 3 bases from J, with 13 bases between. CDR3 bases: TGCGCCAGCACTCCCGGGGCAGGCTACAATGAGCAGTTCTTC. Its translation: CASTPGAGYNEQFF.

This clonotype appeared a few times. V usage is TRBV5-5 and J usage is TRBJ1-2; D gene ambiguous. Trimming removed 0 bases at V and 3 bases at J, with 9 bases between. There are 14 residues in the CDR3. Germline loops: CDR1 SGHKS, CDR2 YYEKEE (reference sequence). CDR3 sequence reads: CASSLGLSDYGYTF. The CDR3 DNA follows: TGTGCCAGCAGCTTGGGCCTATCGGACTATGGCTACACCTTC.

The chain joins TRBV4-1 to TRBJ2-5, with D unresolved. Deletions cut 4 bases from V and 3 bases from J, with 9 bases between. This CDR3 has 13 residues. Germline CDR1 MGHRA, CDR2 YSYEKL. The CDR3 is CASSRTDEETQYF. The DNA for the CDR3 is TGCGCCAGCAGCCGGACGGACGAAGAGACCCAGTACTTC.

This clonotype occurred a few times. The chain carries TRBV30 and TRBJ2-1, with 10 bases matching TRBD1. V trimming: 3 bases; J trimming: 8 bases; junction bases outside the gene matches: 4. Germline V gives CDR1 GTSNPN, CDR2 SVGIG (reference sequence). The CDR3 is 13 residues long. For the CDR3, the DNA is TGTGCCTGGAGGGGGACAGGGGAAGATGAGCAGTTCTTC. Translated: CAWRGTGEDEQFF.

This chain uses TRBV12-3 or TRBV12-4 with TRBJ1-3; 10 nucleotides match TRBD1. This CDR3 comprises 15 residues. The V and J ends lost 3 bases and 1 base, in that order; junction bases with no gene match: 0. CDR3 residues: CASSLGQGSGNTIYF. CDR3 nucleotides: TGTGCCAGCAGTTTGGGACAGGGGTCTGGAAACACCATATATTTT.

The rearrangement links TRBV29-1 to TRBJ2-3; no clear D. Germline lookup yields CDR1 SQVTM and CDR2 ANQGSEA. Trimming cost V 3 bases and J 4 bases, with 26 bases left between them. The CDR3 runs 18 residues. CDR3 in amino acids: CSVEWRVRKQIVADTQYF. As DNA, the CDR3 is TGCAGCGTTGAGTGGCGAGTAAGGAAGCAGATAGTCGCAGATACGCAGTATTTT.

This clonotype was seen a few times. The CDR3 DNA sequence: TGTGCCAGCAGTTTCGGACAGGGGATCCTGAACACTGAAGCTTTCTTT. Protein sequence: CASSFGQGILNTEAFF. This chain connects TRBV27 to TRBJ1-1; 9 positions match TRBD1. The CDR3 is 16 amino acids. Germline V lookup: CDR1 MNHEY, CDR2 SMNVEV (reference sequence). V was clipped by 3 bases and J by 0 bases; unmatched bases: 5.

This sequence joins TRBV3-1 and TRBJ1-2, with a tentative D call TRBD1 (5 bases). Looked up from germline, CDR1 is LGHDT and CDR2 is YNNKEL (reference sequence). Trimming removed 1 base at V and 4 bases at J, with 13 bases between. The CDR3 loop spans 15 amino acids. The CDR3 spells CASSQAGTVIYGYTF. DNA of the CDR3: TGTGCCAGCAGCCAAGCCGGGACGGTGATCTATGGCTACACCTTC. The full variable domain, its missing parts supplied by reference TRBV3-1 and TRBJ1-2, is DTAVSQTPKYLVTQMGNDKSIKCEQNLGHDTMYWYKQDSKKFLKIMFSYNNKELIINETVPNRFSPKSPDKAHLNLHINSLELGDSAVYFCASSQAGTVIYGYTFGSGTRLTVV.